This T cell receptor (beta chain) emerged from a study of Graves' ophthalmopathy and Graves' hyperthyroidism (dated by TCRdb to the late 2010s). A note on the overall study: Peripheral blood was collected at initial diagnosis, prior to any treatment. To explore V-J signatures that distinguish ophthalmopathy from hyperthyroidism, a discovery set of 95 to 100 patients was enrolled, made up of 43 with ophthalmopathy and 57 with stable hyperthyroidism. In five to seven hyperthyroidism patients, the T-cell repertoire of thyroid tissue was compared with the T-cell repertoire of blood. An independent validation cohort comprised 18 hyperthyroidism patients and over 15 patients who later progressed from hyperthyroidism to ophthalmopathy. To tell Graves' ophthalmopathy apart from Graves' hyperthyroidism, and to predict which patients would progress to ophthalmopathy, the study relied on TCR beta repertoire signatures. In total, 135 blood samples were TCR-sequenced: approximately 42 ophthalmopathy, over 70 hyperthyroidism and 17 hyperthyroidism-to-ophthalmopathy patients. Following sample collection, hyperthyroidism patients were given methimazole at a starting dose of 30 mg daily, and ophthalmopathy patients were given high-dose intravenous methylprednisolone. For training and testing, the 100 or so patients in the discovery cohort were randomly divided in a 7:3 ratio.

Broad study findings and their caveats: The 13-signature model separated ophthalmopathy from stable hyperthyroidism with around 90% sensitivity and roughly 84% specificity in cross-validation, and 80%/75% in the test set. Sample size was not predetermined statistically, and investigators were not blinded to group allocation. In validation, the model predicted ophthalmopathy progression with about 71% sensitivity and roughly 72% specificity; around twelve predicted patients were CT-confirmed with GO in a median of about 7.1 months. Among expanded thyroid clonotypes with frequency above 0.001, most also showed up in blood, which suggests that blood repertoires may reflect the thyroid immune response.

The CDR3 measures 14 amino acids from cysteine to phenylalanine. The retained sequence is limited to the CDR3, 42 bases, with the frame set at the first base. Relative to germline, V is missing 6 bases and J is missing 3 bases, with 4 bases of the junction outside any gene match. CDR1 MNHEY and CDR2 SVGEGT were looked up in the germline V gene. TCR beta CDR3 regions were amplified from RNA transcripts for repertoire sequencing. A first-round RT-PCR used HTBI primers with the Qiagen OneStep RT-PCR kit, followed by a second-round multiplex PCR, size selection and purification. Libraries were sequenced paired-end with 100 bp reads on an Illumina HiSeq2000. Regarding the original processing steps: Reads were processed with SOAPnuke, discarding reads with adapters, uncalled bases, mean Phred below 15, or no exact constant-primer or identifier match. COPE v1.2.5 was used to merge the high-quality paired reads. Unique nucleotide sequences were defined as clonotypes and aligned to IMGT TRB V, D and J references using MiTCR v1.1. Only V-J combinations with frequency above 0.0001 were analysed, covering 99% to 99.2% of repertoires. For each V-J combination, a TCR clonal expansion and chaos score was defined as the ratio of F50 clonal expansion to chaos observed in the TCRdist matrix. Welch's t-statistics and random forest were used to reduce the features to roughly 14 V-J combinations, which were then used as input to a naive Bayes classifier. Thyroid-blood repertoire similarity was quantified with the Morisita-Horn index. TCRdb reanalyzed the raw reads on its own, using fastp at Q25 for trimming and MiXCR for clone calling, and kept in-frame beta chains. Here each entry gathers all rows of one CDR3 protein and keeps the most common genes and DNA. Clone size and V and J calls follow TCRdb, not the original study. This sample is represented by fewer than 650,000 distinct CDR3 sequences; about a fifth of them were singletons. The top ten clonotypes cover around 6.9% of the sample.

Stable hyperthyroidism was defined as no progression to ophthalmopathy within 18 months of follow-up. Hyperthyroidism patients were newly diagnosed, were aged 18 to 65 years, and had a disease duration under 2 months. Patients were excluded if they had other autoimmune diseases, uncontrolled infections, pregnancy or lactation. Diagnosis was based on clinical symptoms, serum thyroxine, TRAb, thyroid ultrasound and orbital computed tomography. PBMCs were isolated from 7.5 to 10 ml of fresh peripheral blood by Ficoll-Paque density gradient centrifugation. Total RNA was extracted with Trizol reagent and quality-checked on an Agilent 2100 Bioanalyzer. Only one count was recorded for this clonotype. Its binding antigen is unknown. No much larger clonotype is one base removed from it; base qualities were not supplied. One read amounts to weak evidence.

The sequence was collected from a woman between 18 and 29 years old with stable Graves' hyperthyroidism. Some clones in this sample may be carry-over from other donors' samples. Donor details come from another sample of the same person, matched by shared clones. Source material: peripheral blood. The sequence is built from TRBV6-2 or TRBV6-3 and TRBJ1-1; the central 10 bases match TRBD1. The nucleotides are TGTGCCAGCAGAGCGACAGGGGGCTACACTGAAGCTTTCTTT. The translation is CASRATGGYTEAFF.